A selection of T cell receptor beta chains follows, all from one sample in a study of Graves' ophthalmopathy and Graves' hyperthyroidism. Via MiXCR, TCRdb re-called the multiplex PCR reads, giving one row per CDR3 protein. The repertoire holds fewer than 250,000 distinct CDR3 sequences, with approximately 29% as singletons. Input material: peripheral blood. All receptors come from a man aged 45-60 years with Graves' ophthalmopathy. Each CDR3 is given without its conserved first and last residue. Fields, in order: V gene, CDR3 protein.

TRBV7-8	ASSLVGARAGGGETQY
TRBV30	AWRQVNTGELF
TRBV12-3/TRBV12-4	ASRSQGVFSYEQY
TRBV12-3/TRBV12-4	ASSPRQGLEAF
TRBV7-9	ASSVRGDFTEAF
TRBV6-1	ASSGGNEQY
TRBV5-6	ASSFRASTGELF
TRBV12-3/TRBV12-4	ASSSIRTGTEAF
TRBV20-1	SARGETGGSYNSPLH
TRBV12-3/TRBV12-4	ASRSDRGLVGYT
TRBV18	ASSPGLTNRLY
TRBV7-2	ASSYISSEQY
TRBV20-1	SARDWGNTEAF
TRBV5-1	ASSSPGLNTEAF
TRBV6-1	ASSESQPEQY
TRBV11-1	ASGPGGLGQFNTEAF
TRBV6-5	ATDDIFPNQPQH
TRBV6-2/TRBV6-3	ASSTGQPQH
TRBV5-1	ASSYEGAYEQY
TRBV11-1	ASSITGFHSPGELF
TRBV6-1	ASKGGEGSNTEAF
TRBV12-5	ASGLGRAQETQY
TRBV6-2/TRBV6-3	ASSYEGYYEQY
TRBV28	ASSQTLAGDGELF
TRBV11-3	ASSLGASGSYEQY
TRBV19	ASSISGLGNTEAF
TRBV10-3	AISGGLRRAKPQETQY
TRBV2	ASRKRLADPQETQY
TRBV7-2	ASSLGPLAGGNSETQY
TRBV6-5	ASSSGQEQYEQY
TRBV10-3	AITSGIPYEQY
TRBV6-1	ASIPSGLGTQY
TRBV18	ASSPPRPRDTITEAF
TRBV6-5	ASIQNRANSPLH
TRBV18	ASSNRDGGNQPQH
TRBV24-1	ATSDTPGGRIYEQY
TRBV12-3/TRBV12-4	ASTQGLAGWETQY
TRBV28	ASSTQWGDSGANVLT
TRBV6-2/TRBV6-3	ASSRTHRGTSYEQY
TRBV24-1	ATSDSFSRAGAGQPQH
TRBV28	ASSAFDRGGRGQY
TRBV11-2	ASSLVWGTGGTETQY
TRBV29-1	SVVSAGDNTGELF
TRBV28	ASSFGGEAYEQY
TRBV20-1	SATVGGSNTGELF
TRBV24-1	ATKIVGQETQY
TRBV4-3	ASSPGTSGNTGELF
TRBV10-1	ASSDGVSNTGELF
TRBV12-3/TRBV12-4	ASSAPRNREGGTQY
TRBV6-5	ASSYLSAGGETQY
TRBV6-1	ASSESTQGYEQY
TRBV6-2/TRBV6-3	ASTRAGGWGVDEAF
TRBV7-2	ASSFFGGPTEAF
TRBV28	ASSPRPGGTQY